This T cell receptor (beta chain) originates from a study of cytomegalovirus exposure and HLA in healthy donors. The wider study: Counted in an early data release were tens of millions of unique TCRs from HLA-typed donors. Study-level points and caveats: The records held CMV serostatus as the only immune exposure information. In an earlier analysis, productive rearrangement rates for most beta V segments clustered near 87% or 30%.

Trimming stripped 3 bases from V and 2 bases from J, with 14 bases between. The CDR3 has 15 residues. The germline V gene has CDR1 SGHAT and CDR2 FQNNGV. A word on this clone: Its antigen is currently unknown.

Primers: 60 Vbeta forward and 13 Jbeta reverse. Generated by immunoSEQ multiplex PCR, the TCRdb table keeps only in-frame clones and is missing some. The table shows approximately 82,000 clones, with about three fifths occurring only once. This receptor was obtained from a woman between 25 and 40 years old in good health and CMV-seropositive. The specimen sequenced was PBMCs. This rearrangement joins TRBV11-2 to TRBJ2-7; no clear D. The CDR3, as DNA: TGTGCCAGCAGCTTTCCTTTGGGCTGGGCCTACGAGCAGTACTTC. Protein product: CASSFPLGWAYEQYF. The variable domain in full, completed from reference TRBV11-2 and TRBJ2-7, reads EAGVAQSPRYKIIEKRQSVAFWCNPISGHATLYWYQQILGQGPKLLIQFQNNGVVDDSQLPKDRFSAERLKGVDSTLKIQPAKLEDSAVYLCASSFPLGWAYEQYFGPGTRLTVT.